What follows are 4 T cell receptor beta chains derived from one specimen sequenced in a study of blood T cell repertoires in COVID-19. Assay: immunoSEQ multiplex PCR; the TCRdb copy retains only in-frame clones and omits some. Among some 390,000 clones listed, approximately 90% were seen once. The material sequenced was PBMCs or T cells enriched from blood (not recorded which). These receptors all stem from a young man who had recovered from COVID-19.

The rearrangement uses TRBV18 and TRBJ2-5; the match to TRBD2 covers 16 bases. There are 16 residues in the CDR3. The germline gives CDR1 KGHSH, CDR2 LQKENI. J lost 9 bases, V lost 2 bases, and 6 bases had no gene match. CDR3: CASSPGTSGRAAAQYF. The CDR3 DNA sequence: TGTGCCAGCTCACCAGGGACTAGCGGGAGGGCGGCGGCCCAGTACTTC.

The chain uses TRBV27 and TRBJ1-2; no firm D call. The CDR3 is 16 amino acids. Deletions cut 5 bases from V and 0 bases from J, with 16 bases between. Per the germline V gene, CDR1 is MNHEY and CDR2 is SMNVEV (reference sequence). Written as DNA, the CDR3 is TGTGCCAGCAGTCGGGGAGGAGGCGGAGCTAACTATGGCTACACCTTC. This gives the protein CASSRGGGGANYGYTF.

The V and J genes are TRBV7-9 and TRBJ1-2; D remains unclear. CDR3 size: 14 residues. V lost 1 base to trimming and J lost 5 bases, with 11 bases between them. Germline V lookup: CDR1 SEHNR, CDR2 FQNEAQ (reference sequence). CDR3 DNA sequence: TGTGCCAGCAGCTTAGGTACAGCTTCTTATGGCTACACCTTC. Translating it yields CASSLGTASYGYTF. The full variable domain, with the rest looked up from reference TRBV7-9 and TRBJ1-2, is DTGVSQNPRHKITKRGQNVTFRCDPISEHNRLYWYRQTLGQGPEFLTYFQNEAQLEKSRLLSDRFSAERPKGSFSTLEIQRTEQGDSAMYLCASSLGTASYGYTFGSGTRLTVV.

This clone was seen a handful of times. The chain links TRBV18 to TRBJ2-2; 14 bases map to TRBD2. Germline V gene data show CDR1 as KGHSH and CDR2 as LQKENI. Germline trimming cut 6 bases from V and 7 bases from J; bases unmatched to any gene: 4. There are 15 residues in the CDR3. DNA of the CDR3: TGTGCCAGCTCTCCGGGACTAGCGGGAGTCGGGGAGCTGTTTTTT. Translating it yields CASSPGLAGVGELFF.